This passage covers 14 T cell receptor beta chains from one sample sequenced in a study of blood T cell repertoires in COVID-19. Repertoires were generated with immunoSEQ multiplex PCR, while TCRdb's copy carries only in-frame clones and drops some. The repertoire holds over 150,000 clones, roughly four fifths seen once, with about 12% in the top ten. Sequencing was carried out using peripheral blood. These receptors originate from an older woman with COVID-19, enrolled during active disease.

The chain is built from TRBV29-1 and TRBJ2-5, with a tentative D call TRBD2 (6 bases). Germline V gene data show CDR1 as SQVTM and CDR2 as ANQGSEA. The CDR3 is 12 residues long. Trimming pared 2 bases from V and 5 bases from J, leaving 9 bases between. CDR3 bases: TGCAGCGTTGAATGGGGGGACGAGACCCAGTACTTC. Its translation: CSVEWGDETQYF.

This chain connects TRBV19 to TRBJ1-2; 9 nucleotides match TRBD1. Losses at the gene ends were 4 bases for V and 5 bases for J; bases not matched to a gene: 8. Germline CDR1 is LNHDA and CDR2 is SQIVND (reference sequence). This CDR3 is built from 15 residues. The CDR3 nucleotides read TGTGCCAGTAGTAACTACAGGGGGCACCCGTATGGCTACACCTTC. Protein: CASSNYRGHPYGYTF.

The rearrangement uses TRBV29-1 and TRBJ2-5, with 7 bases lining up with TRBD2. Per the germline V gene, CDR1 is SQVTM and CDR2 is ANQGSEA. The length of the CDR3 is 15 residues. The J segment lost 2 bases and the V segment lost 3 bases, leaving 9 bases of the junction unmatched. The CDR3 coding sequence is TGCAGCGTTGATTGGTCTAGCGGAGTTCAAGAGACCCAGTACTTC. Translating it yields CSVDWSSGVQETQYF.

The gene calls are TRBV6-2 or TRBV6-3 and TRBJ1-3; D is uncertain. Germline assignment: CDR1 MNHEY and CDR2 SVGEGT. The CDR3 totals 14 residues. V was cut by 2 bases and J by 4 bases, with 9 bases left in between. The CDR3 DNA reads TGTGCCAGCAGTTACGACGAGGCCGGAAACACCATATATTTT. It translates to CASSYDEAGNTIYF.

This clone was recorded only once. CDR3 sequence reads: CSASYNEKLFF. As DNA, the CDR3 is TGCAGTGCCTCCTATAATGAAAAACTGTTTTTT. The chain recombines TRBV20-1 with TRBJ1-4; D remains ambiguous. The V end was cut by 6 bases, the J end by 4 bases, with 6 bases between. Per germline, CDR1 DFQATT and CDR2 SNEGSKA (reference sequence). The CDR3 length is 11 residues.

This chain joins TRBV7-8 and TRBJ2-1; D unclear. The V and J ends lost 7 bases and 8 bases respectively, with 15 bases between them. CDR1 and CDR2 from the germline V gene are SGHVS and FQNEAQ. The CDR3 runs 13 residues. The CDR3 DNA reads as TGTGCCAGCACCCGTTCGAGCCTCGATGAGCAGTTCTTC. Protein product: CASTRSSLDEQFF.

The chain combines TRBV25-1 with TRBJ2-1, with 7 nucleotides matching TRBD1. Germline V gives CDR1 MGHDK, CDR2 SYGVNS. With V trimmed by 6 bases and J by 5 bases, 4 bases remained unmatched. This CDR3 contains 13 residues. Written as DNA, the CDR3 is TGTGCCAGCAGGGGACAGCTCAACAATGAGCAGTTCTTC. It codes for CASRGQLNNEQFF.

The V call is TRBV14, the J call TRBJ1-3, with a tentative D call TRBD1 (6 bases). V was clipped by 0 bases and J by 10 bases, with 16 bases between them. Germline loops: CDR1 SGHDN, CDR2 FVKESK. The CDR3 loop spans 15 amino acids. The DNA of the CDR3 is TGTGCCAGCAGCCAAGAAACCAGGGGAAGAGGGACCATATATTTT. This sequence encodes CASSQETRGRGTIYF.

Remarks on this clone: Compared with germline, one end of the junction differs, possibly owing to a read error. This chain joins TRBV7-7 and TRBJ2-1; D may be TRBD2 (6 bases). Germline V gene data show CDR1 as SSHAT and CDR2 as FNYEAQ (reference sequence). The CDR3 contains 14 residues. The CDR3 coding sequence is TGTGCTAGCAGCGTGGAGGAGGGCCGGAGTGAGCAGTTCTTC. Protein product: CASSVEEGRSEQFF. Complete variable domain (other parts from reference TRBV7-7 and TRBJ2-1): GAGVSQSPRYKVTKRGQDVTLRCDPISSHATLYWYQQALGQGPEFLTYFNYEAQPDKSGLPSDRFSAERPEGSISTLTIQRTEQRDSAMYRCASSVEEGRSEQFFGPGTRLTVL.

The chain has TRBV6-2 or TRBV6-3 and TRBJ2-7; 8 bases are shared with TRBD1. V lost 6 bases to trimming and J lost 5 bases; unmatched junction nucleotides: 9. The CDR3 totals 14 residues. In germline, CDR1 is MNHEY, CDR2 SVGEGT. CDR3 region: CASSPPQGAHEQYV. CDR3 sequence (DNA): TGTGCCAGCAGCCCCCCCCAGGGGGCTCACGAGCAGTACGTC.

In its sample, this clone was seen once. Here the CDR3 reads CASKISEAYNEQFF. In DNA, the CDR3 is TGTGCCAGCAAAATCTCAGAAGCCTACAATGAGCAGTTCTTC. The chain recombines TRBV6-5 with TRBJ2-1; D is unclear. Germline CDR1 and CDR2: MNHEY and SVGAGI. The CDR3 has 14 amino acids. Trimming shortened V by 7 bases and J by 2 bases, and 12 bases separated the two germline ends.

The sample holds one count of this clone. The genes are TRBV21-1 and TRBJ2-5; the D call of TRBD2 is as the table states it, not checked on the DNA. TRBV21-1 is shown as a pseudogene. CDR3 length: 17 amino acids. This CDR3 reads CASSKDAGVRAGETQYF. Here the CDR3 DNA reads TGTGCCAGCAGCAAAGATGCGGGAGTCCGTGCGGGGGAGACCCAGTACTTC.

With respect to this clone: The sample contains more than one DNA sequence encoding this CDR3. The DNA for the CDR3 is TGTGCCAGCAGTCCTACAGGTAGCAATCAGCCCCAGCATTTT. Residues: CASSPTGSNQPQHF. V is TRBV7-9 and J is TRBJ1-5; D may be TRBD1 (5 bases). The CDR3 is 14 amino acids. Trimming stripped 6 bases from V and 0 bases from J, with 9 bases between. From germline, CDR1 is SEHNR and CDR2 FQNEAQ (reference sequence).

The rearrangement uses TRBV27 and TRBJ1-5, with 7 bases matching TRBD1. Germline CDR1 MNHEY, CDR2 SMNVEV (reference sequence). The CDR3 length is 14 residues. V was pared by 6 bases and J by 1 base, with 3 bases of the junction left unmatched. The CDR3 DNA sequence: TGTGCCAGCAGGGACAGGCCCAGCAATCAGCCCCAGCATTTT. Translated: CASRDRPSNQPQHF.